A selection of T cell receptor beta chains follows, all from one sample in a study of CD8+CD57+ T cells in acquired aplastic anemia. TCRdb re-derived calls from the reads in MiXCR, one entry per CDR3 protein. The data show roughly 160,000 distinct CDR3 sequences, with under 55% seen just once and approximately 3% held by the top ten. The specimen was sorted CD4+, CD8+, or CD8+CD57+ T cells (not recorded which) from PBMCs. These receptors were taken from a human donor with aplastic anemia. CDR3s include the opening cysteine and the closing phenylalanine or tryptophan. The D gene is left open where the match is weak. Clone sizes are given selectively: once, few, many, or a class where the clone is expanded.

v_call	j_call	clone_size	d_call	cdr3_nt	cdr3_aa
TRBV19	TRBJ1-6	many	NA	TGTGCCAGTAGGCAGGTTGATAATTCACCCCTCCACTTT	CASRQVDNSPLHF
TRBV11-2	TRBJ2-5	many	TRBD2	TGTGCCAGCAGCTCCCCCCAGGATAGCGGGAGTGGGACCCAGTACTTC	CASSSPQDSGSGTQYF
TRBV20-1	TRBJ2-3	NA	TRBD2	TGCAGTGCTAGAGAGGTCCTAGCGGGGGGTTTTACGCAGTATTTT	CSAREVLAGGFTQYF
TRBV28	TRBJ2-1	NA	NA	TGTGCCGGGGGCGGGACCTCGCCGATCAATGAGCAGTTCTTC	CAGGGTSPINEQFF
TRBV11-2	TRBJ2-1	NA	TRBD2	TGTGCCAGCAGATCAGTCGGGACTAGCGTCTACAATGAGCAGTTCTTC	CASRSVGTSVYNEQFF
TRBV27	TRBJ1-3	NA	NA	TGTGCCAGCAGTTTATTTGCCGTGGGGTCGTCCTCTGGAAACACCATATATTTT	CASSLFAVGSSSGNTIYF
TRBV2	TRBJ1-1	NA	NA	TGTGCCAGCAGTGTTAGGGGACACTTCACTGAAGCTTTCTTT	CASSVRGHFTEAFF
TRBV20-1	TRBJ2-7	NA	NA	TGCAGTGCTAGAGATCCTCGACAGGCACACGAGCAGTACTTC	CSARDPRQAHEQYF
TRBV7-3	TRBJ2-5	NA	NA	TGTGCCAGCAGCTTAACCGGGGATGAGACCCAGTACTTC	CASSLTGDETQYF
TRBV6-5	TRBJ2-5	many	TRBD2	TGTGCCAGCAGCCCGACCGCTAGCGGGAGGGAAGAGACCCAGTACTTC	CASSPTASGREETQYF
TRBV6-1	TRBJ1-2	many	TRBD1	TGTGCCAGCTCTCCTGACAGGGCCTATGGCTACACCTTC	CASSPDRAYGYTF
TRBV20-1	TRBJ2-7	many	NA	TGCAGTGCTAGAGTCGCACAGGGACCCTACGAGCAGTACTTC	CSARVAQGPYEQYF
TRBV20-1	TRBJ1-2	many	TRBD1	TGCAGTGCTACAAGACAGGGAGGGGGGTTGGGCTACACCTTC	CSATRQGGGLGYTF
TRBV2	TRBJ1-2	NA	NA	TGTGCCAGCAGCTTACACAACTACTATGGCTACACCTTC	CASSLHNYYGYTF
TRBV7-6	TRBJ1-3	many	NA	TGTGCCAGCAGCTTAGGGTCAGGGAGCTCTGGAAACACCATATATTTT	CASSLGSGSSGNTIYF
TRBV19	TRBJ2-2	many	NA	TGTGCCAGTAGTCCCCTCCCCACGAACACCGGGGAGCTGTTTTTT	CASSPLPTNTGELFF
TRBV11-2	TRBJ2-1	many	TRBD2	TGTGCCAGCAGCTCGGGACTAGCGGGAGGTACCTACAATGAGCAGTTCTTC	CASSSGLAGGTYNEQFF
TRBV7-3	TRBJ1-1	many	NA	TGTGCCAGCAGCATGACTGGAGGGGTGAACACTGAAGCTTTCTTT	CASSMTGGVNTEAFF
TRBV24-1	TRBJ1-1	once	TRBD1	TGTGCCAGCTCACCACCTGGCCTCGGACAGGGGCGATCTGAAGCTTTCTTT	CASSPPGLGQGRSEAFF
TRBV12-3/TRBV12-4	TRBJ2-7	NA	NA	TGTGCCACCAGTGATTACACTGAGCAGTACTTC	CATSDYTEQYF
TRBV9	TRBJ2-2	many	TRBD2	TGTGCCAGCAGCGTAGCTAGCGGGAGGACTTTCAGCGGGGAGCTGTTTTTT	CASSVASGRTFSGELFF
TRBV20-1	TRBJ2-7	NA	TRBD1	TGCAGTGCTGGCCGGGACAGGGCCTACGAGCAGTACTTC	CSAGRDRAYEQYF
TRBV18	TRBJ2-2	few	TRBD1	TGTGCCAGCTCCCTTTCCGGGCAGGGGGCCTCCGGGGAGCTGTTTTTT	CASSLSGQGASGELFF
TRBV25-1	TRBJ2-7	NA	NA	TGTGCCAGCAGCCCCAAACCCCCTTACGAGCAGTACTTC	CASSPKPPYEQYF
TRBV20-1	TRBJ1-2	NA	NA	TGCAGTGCTAGTTTAGGCTATGGCTACACCTTC	CSASLGYGYTF
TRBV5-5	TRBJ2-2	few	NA	TGTGCCAGCAGCATGGGGGGGACAGGGAACACCGGGGAGCTGTTTTTT	CASSMGGTGNTGELFF